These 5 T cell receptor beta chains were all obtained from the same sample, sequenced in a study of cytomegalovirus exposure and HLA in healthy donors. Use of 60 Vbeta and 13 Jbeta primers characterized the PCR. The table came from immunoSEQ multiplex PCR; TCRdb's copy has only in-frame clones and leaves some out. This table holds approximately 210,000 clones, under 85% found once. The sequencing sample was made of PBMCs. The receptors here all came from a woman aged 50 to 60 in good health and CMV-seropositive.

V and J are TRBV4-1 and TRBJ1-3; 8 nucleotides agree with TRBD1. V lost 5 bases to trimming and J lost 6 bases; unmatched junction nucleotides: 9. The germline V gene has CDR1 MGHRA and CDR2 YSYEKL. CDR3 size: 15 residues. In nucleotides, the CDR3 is TGCGCCAGCAGCTCCCGGACAGGGTCGGCAAACACCATATATTTT. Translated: CASSSRTGSANTIYF.

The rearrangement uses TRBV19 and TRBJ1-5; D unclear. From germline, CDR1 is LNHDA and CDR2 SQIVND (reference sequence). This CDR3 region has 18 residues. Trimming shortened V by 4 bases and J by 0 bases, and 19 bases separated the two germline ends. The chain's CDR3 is CASSTRRVISYSNQPQHF. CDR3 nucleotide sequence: TGTGCCAGTAGTACCCGTCGCGTTATTTCTTATAGCAATCAGCCCCAGCATTTT.

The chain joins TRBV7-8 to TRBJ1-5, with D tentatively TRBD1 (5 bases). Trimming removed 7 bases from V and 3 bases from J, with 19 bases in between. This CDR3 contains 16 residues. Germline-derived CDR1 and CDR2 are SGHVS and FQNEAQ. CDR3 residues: CASTSAGDGDNQPQHF. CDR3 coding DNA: TGTGCCAGCACCTCCGCGGGGGATGGGGACAATCAGCCCCAGCATTTT.

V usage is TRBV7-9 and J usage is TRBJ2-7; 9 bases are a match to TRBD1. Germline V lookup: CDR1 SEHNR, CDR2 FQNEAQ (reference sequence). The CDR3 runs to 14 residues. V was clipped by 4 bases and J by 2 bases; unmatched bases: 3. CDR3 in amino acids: CASSSGQGPYEQYF. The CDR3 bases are TGTGCCAGCAGCTCGGGACAGGGACCCTACGAGCAGTACTTC.

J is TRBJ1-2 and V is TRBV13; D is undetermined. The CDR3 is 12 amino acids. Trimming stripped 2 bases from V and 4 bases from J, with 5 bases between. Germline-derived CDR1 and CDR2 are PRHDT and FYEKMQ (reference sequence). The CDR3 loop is CASSLRVYGYTF. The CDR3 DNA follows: TGTGCCAGCAGCTTACGAGTCTATGGCTACACCTTC.